Sequencing of this TCR beta chain was carried out in a study of blood T cell repertoires in COVID-19. Losses at the gene ends were 1 base for V and 10 bases for J; bases not matched to a gene: 2. Looked up from germline, CDR1 is LGHDT and CDR2 is YNNKEL (reference sequence). CDR3 length equals 12 residues. Assay: immunoSEQ multiplex PCR; the TCRdb copy retains only in-frame clones and omits some. The repertoire has approximately 300,000 clones, 70% to 90% of them found once; the top ten carry 5.5% to 7%. The rearrangement links TRBV3-1 (or the pseudogene TRBV3-2) to TRBJ1-1, with 8 bases matching TRBD1. The TCR originated in a woman aged 25 to 39 who had recovered from COVID-19. Sequences were obtained from PBMCs or T cells enriched from blood (not recorded which). This CDR3 reads CASSQGQGSAFF. CDR3 nucleotide sequence: TGTGCCAGCAGCCAAGGACAGGGGTCAGCTTTCTTT.